The clone carrying this T cell receptor beta chain was seen more than once but under ten times. The antigen remains undetermined. V was pared by 5 bases and J by 5 bases, with 12 bases between. From germline, CDR1 is SGHVS and CDR2 FQNEAQ. The CDR3 sequence is 13 residues long. The table came from immunoSEQ multiplex PCR; TCRdb's copy has only in-frame clones and leaves some out. The sample lists over 50,000 clones, 65% to 85% seen once, with 4% to 6.5% in the top ten. The data were obtained in a study of Tregs in tolerant kidney transplant recipients. Study-level results: The most relevant donor-specific Treg TCRbeta repertoire apparently came from expansion with activated donor B cells. No direct test of biological reproducibility was done here. Findings come from small patient numbers and require larger validation.

Unstimulated regulatory T cells (CD4+CD25+CD127-), CD4+CD25- non-regulatory cells, CD4 and CD8 cells were FACS-sorted from thawed PBMCs. This chain links TRBV7-8 with TRBJ1-1; no firm D call. Specimen: CD4+ T cells from blood. This sequence originates from a human donor in good health. CDR3 bases: TGTGCCAGCAGCCTAGACCAGGTAACTGAAGCTTTCTTT. Translated, it gives CASSLDQVTEAFF.